This TCR beta chain stems from a study of T cell responses to AZD1222 COVID-19 vaccine. The V and J ends lost 0 bases and 4 bases respectively, with 7 bases between them. Germline CDR1 and CDR2: SGDLS and YYNGEE. The CDR3 has 13 residues. Here immunoSEQ multiplex PCR was the method, and the copy in TCRdb shows in-frame clones only, minus some. The table shows some 130,000 clones, with more than 75% occurring only once. The origin of this receptor is an adult in good health. This chain links TRBV9 with TRBJ1-1, with D possibly being TRBD1 (6 bases). The sample here was peripheral blood, taken on day 0 of AZD1222 vaccination. The DNA of the CDR3 is TGTGCCAGCAGCGTAGACAGGGTCACTGAAGCTTTCTTT. Translation gives CASSVDRVTEAFF.